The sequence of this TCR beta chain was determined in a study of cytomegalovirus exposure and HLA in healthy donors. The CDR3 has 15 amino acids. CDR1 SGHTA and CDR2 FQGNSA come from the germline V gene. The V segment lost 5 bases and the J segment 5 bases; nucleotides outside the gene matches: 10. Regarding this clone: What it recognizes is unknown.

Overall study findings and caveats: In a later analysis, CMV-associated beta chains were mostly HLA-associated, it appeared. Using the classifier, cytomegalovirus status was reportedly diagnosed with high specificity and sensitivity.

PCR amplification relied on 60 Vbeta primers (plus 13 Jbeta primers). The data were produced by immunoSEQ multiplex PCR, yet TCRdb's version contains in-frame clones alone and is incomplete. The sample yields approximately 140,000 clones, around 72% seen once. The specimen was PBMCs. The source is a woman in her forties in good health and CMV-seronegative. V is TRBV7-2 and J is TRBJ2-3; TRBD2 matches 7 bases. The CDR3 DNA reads TGTGCCAGCAGCCCAGAGGGGTGGGGGGGAGATACGCAGTATTTT. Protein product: CASSPEGWGGDTQYF.